The text below deals with one TCR beta chain. Germline lookup yields CDR1 SGHAT and CDR2 FQDESV (reference sequence). This CDR3 comprises 18 residues. J gave up 0 bases and V 1 base, and 9 bases lay outside the gene matches. This sample is drawn from a study of T-cell reconstitution after alpha-beta-depleted transplantation in children. As it was prepared, the TCRbeta library received unique molecular identifiers. One entry per CDR3 protein results from TCRdb running MiXCR on the PCR reads. The sample gives fewer than 550,000 distinct CDR3 sequences, over 10% of which show up once; about 14% is in the top ten.

V usage is TRBV11-1 and J usage is TRBJ2-1; 7 bases align to TRBD2. The sequenced sample was PBMCs, mostly from graft donor cells, obtained 180 days after TCRalphabeta/CD19-depleted stem cell transplant. This clonotype was sampled from a female patient aged 2-10 years who had a stem cell transplant for aplastic anemia, so the T cells may come from the graft donor. The CDR3 nucleotides are TGTGCCAGCAGCTTAGAGAGCGGGGCGGGGAGCTCCTACAATGAGCAGTTCTTC. As protein: CASSLESGAGSSYNEQFF. Looking up the rest from reference TRBV11-1 and TRBJ2-1 gives the full variable domain: EAEVAQSPRYKITEKSQAVAFWCDPISGHATLYWYRQILGQGPELLVQFQDESVVDDSQLPKDRFSAERLKGVDSTLKIQPAELGDSAMYLCASSLESGAGSSYNEQFFGPGTRLTVL.